This T cell receptor (beta chain) was identified in a study of cytomegalovirus exposure and HLA in healthy donors. The PCR contained 60 Vbeta and 13 Jbeta primers. Repertoires were generated with immunoSEQ multiplex PCR, while TCRdb's copy carries only in-frame clones and drops some. Among under 200,000 clones, roughly 80% were seen once, and the ten largest hold roughly 5%. This sequence originates from a man under 40 in good health and CMV-seronegative. The sample consisted of PBMCs.

The CDR3 loop reads CASSFLPGGNQPQHF. CDR3 nucleotide sequence: TGTGCCAGCAGTTTCCTCCCCGGGGGCAATCAGCCCCAGCATTTT. The chain uses TRBV27 and TRBJ1-5, with D unclear. Trimming cost V 3 bases and J 2 bases, with 11 bases left between them. The length of the CDR3 is 15 residues. Germline CDR1 reads MNHEY; CDR2 reads SMNVEV (reference sequence).